This TCR beta chain is drawn from a study of OX40 agonist ivuxolimab in advanced cancers. Study-wide context: Checkpoint inhibitors had been given previously to under 50% of patients. Partial responses were achieved by three patients: one hepatocellular carcinoma, two cutaneous melanoma.

Germline V gene lookup returns CDR1 SGHNT and CDR2 YENEEA. The CDR3 sequence is 15 residues long. Trimming stripped 1 base from V and 2 bases from J, with 12 bases between. Profiled with immunoSEQ multiplex PCR; TCRdb holds only in-frame clones, not every one. Seen here are around 68,000 clones, 85% to 95% observed once, and the top ten hold 1% to 1.2%. About this clone: Its specificity is unknown.

Broader study findings: CD4+ T cells averaged fewer expanded clones than CD8+ T cells. Dose levels from 0.1 to 3.0 mg/kg saw CD4+ and CD8+ blood T cells expand clonally by week 6.

The sample here was CD4+ or CD8+ T cells sorted from blood, taken in a trial of the OX40 agonist ivuxolimab. The clonotype originates from an adult with an advanced solid tumor such as melanoma, head and neck, liver or kidney cancer. The gene calls are TRBV11-3 and TRBJ2-7; D is possibly TRBD1 or TRBD2 (5 bases each). CDR3 protein: CASSLAGPSAYEQYF. The CDR3 bases are TGTGCCAGCAGCTTAGCGGGACCGAGTGCCTACGAGCAGTACTTC.